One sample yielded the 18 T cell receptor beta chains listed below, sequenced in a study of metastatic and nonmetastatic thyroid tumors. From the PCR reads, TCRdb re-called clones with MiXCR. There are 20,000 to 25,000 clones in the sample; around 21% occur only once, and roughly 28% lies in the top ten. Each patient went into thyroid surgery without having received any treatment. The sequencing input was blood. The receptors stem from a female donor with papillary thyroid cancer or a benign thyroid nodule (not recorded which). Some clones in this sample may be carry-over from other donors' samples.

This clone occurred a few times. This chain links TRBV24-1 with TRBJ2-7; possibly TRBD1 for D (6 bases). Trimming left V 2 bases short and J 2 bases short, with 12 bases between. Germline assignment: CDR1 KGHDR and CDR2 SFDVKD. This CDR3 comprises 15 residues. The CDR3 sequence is CATSDSRTATYEQYF. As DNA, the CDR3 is TGTGCCACCAGTGATTCACGGACAGCCACCTACGAGCAGTACTTC.

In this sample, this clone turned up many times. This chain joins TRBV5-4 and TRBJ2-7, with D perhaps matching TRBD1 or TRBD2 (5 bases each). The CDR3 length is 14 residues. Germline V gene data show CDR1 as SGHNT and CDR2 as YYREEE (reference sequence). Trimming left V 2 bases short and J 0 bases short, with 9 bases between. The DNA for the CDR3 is TGTGCCAGCAGCTTCGGGACGAGCTCCTACGAGCAGTACTTC. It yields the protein CASSFGTSSYEQYF. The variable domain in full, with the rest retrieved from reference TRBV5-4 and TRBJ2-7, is ETGVTQSPTHLIKTRGQQVTLRCSSQSGHNTVSWYQQALGQGPQFIFQYYREEENGRGNFPPRFSGLQFPNYSSELNVNALELDDSALYLCASSFGTSSYEQYFGPGTRLTVT.

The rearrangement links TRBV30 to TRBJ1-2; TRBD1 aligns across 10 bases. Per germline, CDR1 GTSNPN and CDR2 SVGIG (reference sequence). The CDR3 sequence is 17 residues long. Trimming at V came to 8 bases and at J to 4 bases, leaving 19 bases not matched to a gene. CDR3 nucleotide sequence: TGTGCCGGTTATTCCGGGACAGGGGATCGCGGGGCCTATGGCTACACCTTC. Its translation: CAGYSGTGDRGAYGYTF.

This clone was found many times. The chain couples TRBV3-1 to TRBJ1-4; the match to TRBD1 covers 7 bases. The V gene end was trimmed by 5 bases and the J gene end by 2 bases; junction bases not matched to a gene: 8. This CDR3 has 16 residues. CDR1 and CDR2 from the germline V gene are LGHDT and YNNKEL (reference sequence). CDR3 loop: CASSARPDRTNEKLFF. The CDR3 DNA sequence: TGTGCCAGCAGCGCCCGCCCGGACAGGACTAATGAAAAACTGTTTTTT.

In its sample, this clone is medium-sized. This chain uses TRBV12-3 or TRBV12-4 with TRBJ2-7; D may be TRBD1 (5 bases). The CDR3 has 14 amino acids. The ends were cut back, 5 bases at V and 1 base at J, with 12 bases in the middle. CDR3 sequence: CASSDGHGSYEQYF. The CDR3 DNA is TGTGCCAGCAGTGACGGACACGGGTCCTACGAGCAGTACTTC.

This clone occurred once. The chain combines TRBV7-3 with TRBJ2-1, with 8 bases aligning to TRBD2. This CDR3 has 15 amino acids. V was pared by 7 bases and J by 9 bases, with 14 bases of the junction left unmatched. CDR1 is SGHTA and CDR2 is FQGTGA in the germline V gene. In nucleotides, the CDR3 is TGTGCCAGCAACCCTAGCGGGCCGGCCAGCGGTGAGCAGTTCTTC. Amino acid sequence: CASNPSGPASGEQFF.

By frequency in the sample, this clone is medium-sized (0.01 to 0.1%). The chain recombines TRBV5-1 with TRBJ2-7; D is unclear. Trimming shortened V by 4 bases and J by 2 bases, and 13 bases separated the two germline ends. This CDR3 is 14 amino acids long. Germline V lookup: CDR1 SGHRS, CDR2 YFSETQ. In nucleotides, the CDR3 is TGCGCCAGCAGCGGGGTGTCCGGTACCTACGAGCAGTACTTC. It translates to CASSGVSGTYEQYF.

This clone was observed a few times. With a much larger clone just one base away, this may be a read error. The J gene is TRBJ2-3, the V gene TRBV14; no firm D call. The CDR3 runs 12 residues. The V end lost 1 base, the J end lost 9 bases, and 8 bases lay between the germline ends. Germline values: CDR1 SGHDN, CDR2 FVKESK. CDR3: CASSQGYSTQYF. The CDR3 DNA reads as TGTGCCAGCAGCCAAGGTTACTCAACGCAGTATTTT.

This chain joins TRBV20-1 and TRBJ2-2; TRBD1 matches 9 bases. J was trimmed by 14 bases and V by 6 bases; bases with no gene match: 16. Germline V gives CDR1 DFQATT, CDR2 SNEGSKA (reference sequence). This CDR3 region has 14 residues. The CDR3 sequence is CSAKQGADTVDLFF. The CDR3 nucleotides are TGCAGTGCCAAACAGGGGGCCGACACCGTGGATCTGTTTTTT.

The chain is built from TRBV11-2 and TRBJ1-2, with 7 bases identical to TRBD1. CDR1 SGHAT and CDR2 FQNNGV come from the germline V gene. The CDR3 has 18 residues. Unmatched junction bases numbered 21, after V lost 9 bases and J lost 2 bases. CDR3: CASILPPGQWLFNYGYTF. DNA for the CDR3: TGTGCCAGTATCCTACCTCCGGGACAGTGGCTCTTCAACTATGGCTACACCTTC.

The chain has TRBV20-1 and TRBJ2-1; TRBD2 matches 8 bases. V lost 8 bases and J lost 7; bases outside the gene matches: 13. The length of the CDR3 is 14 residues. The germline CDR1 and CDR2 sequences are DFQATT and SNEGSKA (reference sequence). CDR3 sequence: CSSLFSGRGNEQFF. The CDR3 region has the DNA TGCAGTTCTTTGTTCAGCGGGAGAGGGAATGAGCAGTTCTTC.

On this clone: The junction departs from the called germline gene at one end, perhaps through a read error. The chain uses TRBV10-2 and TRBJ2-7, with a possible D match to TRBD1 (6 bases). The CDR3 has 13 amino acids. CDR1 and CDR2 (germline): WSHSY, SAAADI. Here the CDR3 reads CAISTQDRYEQYF. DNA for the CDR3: TGCGCCATCAGTACCCAAGACAGGTACGAGCAGTACTTC.

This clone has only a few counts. The CDR3 bases are TGTGCCAGCAGTGACAGGGGGCGAGTTGAAGCTTTCTTT. Its protein product is CASSDRGRVEAFF. The rearrangement uses TRBV28 and TRBJ1-1; 10 bases line up with TRBD1. Germline trimming cut 5 bases from V and 7 bases from J; bases unmatched to any gene: 4. The germline CDR1 and CDR2 sequences are MDHEN and SYDVKM. The CDR3 contains 13 residues.

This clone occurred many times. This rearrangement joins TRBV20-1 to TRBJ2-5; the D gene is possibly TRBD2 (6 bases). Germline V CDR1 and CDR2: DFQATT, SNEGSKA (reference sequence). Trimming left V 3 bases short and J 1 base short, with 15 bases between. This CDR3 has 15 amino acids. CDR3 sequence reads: CSAREGRGTQETQYF. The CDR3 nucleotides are TGCAGTGCTAGGGAGGGGCGGGGAACCCAAGAGACCCAGTACTTC.

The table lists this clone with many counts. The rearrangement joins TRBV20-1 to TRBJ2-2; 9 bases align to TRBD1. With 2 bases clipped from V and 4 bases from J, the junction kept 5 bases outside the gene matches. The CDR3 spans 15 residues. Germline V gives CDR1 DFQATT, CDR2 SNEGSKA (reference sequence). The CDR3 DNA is TGCAGTGCTAGATCGATGGACAGGGGCACCGGGGAGCTGTTTTTT. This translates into CSARSMDRGTGELFF.

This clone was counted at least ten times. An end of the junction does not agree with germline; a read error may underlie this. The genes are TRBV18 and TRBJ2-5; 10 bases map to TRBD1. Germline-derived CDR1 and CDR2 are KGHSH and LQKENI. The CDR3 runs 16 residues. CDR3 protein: CASSPTLTGGQGTQYF. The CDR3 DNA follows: TGTGCCAGCTCACCGACCCTGACAGGGGGCCAAGGGACCCAGTACTTC.

CDR3 in amino acids: CAWDRGLNTEAFF. In nucleotides, the CDR3 is TGTGCCTGGGACAGGGGGCTCAACACTGAAGCTTTCTTT. The V call is TRBV30, the J call TRBJ1-1; 10 bases match TRBD1. CDR3 length equals 13 residues. Germline V gives CDR1 GTSNPN, CDR2 SVGIG (reference sequence). The trim removed 5 bases at V and 2 bases at J, leaving 2 bases unmatched.

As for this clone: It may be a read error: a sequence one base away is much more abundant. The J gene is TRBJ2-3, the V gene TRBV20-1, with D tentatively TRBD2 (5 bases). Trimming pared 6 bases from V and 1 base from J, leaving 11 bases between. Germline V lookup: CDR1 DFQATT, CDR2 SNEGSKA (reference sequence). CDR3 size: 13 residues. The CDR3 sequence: CSASKEGTDTQYF. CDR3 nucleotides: TGCAGTGCCAGTAAGGAGGGCACAGATACGCAGTATTTT.